A single sample gave rise to the 14 T cell receptor beta chains below, sequenced in a study of shared T cell receptors in the human thymus. Method: immunoSEQ multiplex PCR; TCRdb's copy keeps in-frame clones and lacks some. The sample contains roughly 500,000 clones, approximately 80% of which appear only once. The sample also formed part of further work on human thymus T cells.

The sequencing input was thymocytes. These receptors all stem from a boy under three years old with a congenital heart defect.

The J gene is TRBJ1-1, the V gene TRBV27; D is perhaps TRBD1 (6 bases). V lost 0 bases and J 5 bases, leaving 16 bases between the germline ends. The germline V gene has CDR1 MNHEY and CDR2 SMNVEV (reference sequence). There are 16 residues in the CDR3. In nucleotides, the CDR3 is TGTGCCAGCAGTTTATCCGACAGGCCCCTTCGGACTGAAGCTTTCTTT. It specifies CASSLSDRPLRTEAFF.

The chain has TRBV7-2 and TRBJ2-7, with a possible D match to TRBD2 (7 bases). Germline values: CDR1 SGHTA, CDR2 FQGNSA. CDR3 length equals 16 residues. Trimming took off 1 base at V and 2 bases at J, with 15 bases between the two ends. The CDR3 is CASSLGIAGAAYEQYF. CDR3 bases: TGTGCCAGCAGCTTAGGTATTGCGGGGGCCGCCTACGAGCAGTACTTC.

This chain joins TRBV6-6 and TRBJ1-1; weak D call: TRBD1 (5 bases). Between the trimmed V and J ends, which lost 6 bases and 0 bases, there was a span of 17 bases. The V gene's germline CDR1 is MNHNY and CDR2 SVGAGI (reference sequence). This CDR3 comprises 16 residues. CDR3 residues: CASSFGGGTLNTEAFF. CDR3 nucleotide sequence: TGTGCCAGCAGCTTCGGTGGGGGGACCCTGAACACTGAAGCTTTCTTT.

J is TRBJ1-5 and V is TRBV30; 7 bases match TRBD1. The CDR3 covers 13 residues. Germline V CDR1 and CDR2: GTSNPN, SVGIG (reference sequence). The junction had 4 bases not matched to a gene; V was cut back by 3 bases and J by 5 bases. The CDR3 sequence: CAWSPGTDQPQHF. In DNA form, the CDR3 reads TGTGCCTGGAGCCCCGGGACAGATCAGCCCCAGCATTTT.

V and J are TRBV4-2 and TRBJ2-1; 9 bases match TRBD2. The CDR3 is made up of 17 amino acids. J gave up 3 bases and V 2 bases, and 8 bases lay outside the gene matches. CDR1 and CDR2 from the germline V gene are LGHNA and YNFKEQ. The CDR3 spells CASSQFQLAGGYNEQFF. CDR3 coding DNA: TGTGCCAGCAGCCAATTTCAACTAGCGGGTGGCTACAATGAGCAGTTCTTC.

This chain joins TRBV5-1 and TRBJ2-3; the D gene is possibly TRBD2 (5 bases). V was shortened by 4 bases and J by 3 bases, with 15 bases between the two germline ends. The germline V gene has CDR1 SGHRS and CDR2 YFSETQ. The CDR3 sequence is 15 residues long. CDR3 loop: CASSATSFFTDTQYF. CDR3 nucleotide sequence: TGCGCCAGCAGCGCAACTAGTTTCTTTACAGATACGCAGTATTTT.

The rearrangement joins TRBV27 to TRBJ2-2, with TRBD2 as a possible D gene (6 bases). This CDR3 spans 15 amino acids. Trimming removed 2 bases from V and 5 bases from J, with 12 bases in between. CDR1 MNHEY and CDR2 SMNVEV come from the germline V gene (reference sequence). CDR3 protein: CASSLSRERTGELFF. The CDR3 DNA follows: TGTGCCAGCAGTTTAAGCCGGGAGCGAACCGGGGAGCTGTTTTTT.

J is TRBJ2-4 and V is TRBV5-1; tentatively, D is TRBD2 (6 bases). CDR3 length: 13 amino acids. V gave up 1 base and J gave up 13 bases, with 15 bases separating them. Germline V gene sequence: CDR1 SGHRS, CDR2 YFSETQ. CDR3 bases: TGCGCCAGCAGCTTGACCCGGGACTCCATGCAGTACTTC. This gives the protein CASSLTRDSMQYF.

The chain is built from TRBV7-8 and TRBJ2-2; 8 positions match TRBD2. V was pared by 5 bases and J by 5 bases, with 10 bases of the junction left unmatched. The V gene's germline CDR1 is SGHVS and CDR2 FQNEAQ. The CDR3 runs 16 residues. The CDR3 sequence is CASSAGGLADTGELFF. In nucleotides, the CDR3 is TGTGCCAGCAGCGCCGGCGGACTAGCAGATACCGGGGAGCTGTTTTTT.

This clone came up a few times. A read error may account for a junction end that differs from germline. The chain employs TRBV5-6 and TRBJ1-2; unclear D gene. This CDR3 has 11 residues. Per the germline V gene, CDR1 is SGHDT and CDR2 is YYEEEE. The CDR3 nucleotides are TGTGCCAGCAGCTCAATGACATCTCTGCTTTTC. Its protein product is CASSSMTSLLF.

This chain connects TRBV30 to TRBJ2-1, with TRBD2 matching over 14 bases. There are 14 residues in the CDR3. V lost 7 bases to trimming and J lost 8 bases; unmatched junction nucleotides: 7. Germline CDR1 and CDR2: GTSNPN and SVGIG (reference sequence). CDR3 nucleotides: TGTGCCTCCCCGGGACTAGCGGGAGTCGATGAGCAGTTCTTC. Translated, it gives CASPGLAGVDEQFF. The entire variable domain, with the rest obtained from reference TRBV30 and TRBJ2-1, is as follows: SQTIHQWPATLVQPVGSPLSLECTVEGTSNPNLYWYRQAAGRGLQLLFYSVGIGQISSEVPQNLSASRPQDRQFILSSKKLLLSDSGFYLCASPGLAGVDEQFFGPGTRLTVL.

This chain connects TRBV4-2 to TRBJ2-1; 11 bases agree with TRBD2. The CDR3 has 20 amino acids. The ends lost 3 bases at V and 2 bases at J; junction bases unmatched: 15. Germline loops: CDR1 LGHNA, CDR2 YNFKEQ. The CDR3 coding sequence is TGTGCCAGCAGCCAGGGGATCGAGTCTTCGACTAGCGGGACCTACAATGAGCAGTTCTTC. Protein product: CASSQGIESSTSGTYNEQFF.

The chain employs TRBV5-1 and TRBJ2-3; 7 bases are shared with TRBD1. CDR1 is SGHRS and CDR2 is YFSETQ in the germline V gene. The CDR3 is made up of 13 amino acids. With V trimmed by 3 bases and J by 14 bases, 12 bases remained unmatched. CDR3 region: CASSSNRDSDRYF. The CDR3 DNA reads TGCGCCAGCAGCTCCAACCGGGACAGCGATAGGTATTTT.

The V and J genes are TRBV4-3 and TRBJ2-4; the D gene is possibly TRBD1 (6 bases). The germline CDR1 and CDR2 sequences are LGHNA and YSLEER. Trimming left V 1 base short and J 5 bases short, with 18 bases between. This CDR3 has 17 amino acids. The CDR3 here is CASSQALDSWNQNIQYF. The CDR3 DNA is TGCGCCAGCAGCCAAGCCCTGGACAGTTGGAACCAAAACATTCAGTACTTC.